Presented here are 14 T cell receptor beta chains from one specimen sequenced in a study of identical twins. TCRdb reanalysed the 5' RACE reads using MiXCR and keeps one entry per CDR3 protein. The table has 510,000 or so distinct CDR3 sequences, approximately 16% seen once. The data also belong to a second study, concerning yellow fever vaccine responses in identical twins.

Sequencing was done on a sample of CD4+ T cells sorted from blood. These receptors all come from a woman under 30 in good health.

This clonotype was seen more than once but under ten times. The CDR3 reads CASSLGSGRRSNSPLHF. In nucleotides, the CDR3 is TGTGCCAGCAGCTTGGGTTCGGGGAGGAGAAGTAATTCACCCCTCCACTTT. This chain links TRBV7-8 with TRBJ1-6, with D unresolved. Trimming took off 3 bases at V and 6 bases at J, with 18 bases between the two ends. The CDR3 runs to 17 residues. Germline V gene sequence: CDR1 SGHVS, CDR2 FQNEAQ.

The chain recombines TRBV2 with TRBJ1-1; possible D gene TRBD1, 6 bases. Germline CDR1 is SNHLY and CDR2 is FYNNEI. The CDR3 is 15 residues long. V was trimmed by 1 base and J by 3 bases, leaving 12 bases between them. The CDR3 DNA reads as TGTGCCAGCAGTGAAGGGAAGAGGGGGGACACTGAAGCTTTCTTT. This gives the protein CASSEGKRGDTEAFF.

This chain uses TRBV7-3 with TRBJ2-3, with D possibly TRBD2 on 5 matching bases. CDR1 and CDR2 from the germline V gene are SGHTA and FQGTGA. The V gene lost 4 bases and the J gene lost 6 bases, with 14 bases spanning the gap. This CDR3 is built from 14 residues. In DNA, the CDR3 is TGTGCCAGCAGCTCCGGACTCCCCGGGGATACGCAGTATTTT. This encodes CASSSGLPGDTQYF.

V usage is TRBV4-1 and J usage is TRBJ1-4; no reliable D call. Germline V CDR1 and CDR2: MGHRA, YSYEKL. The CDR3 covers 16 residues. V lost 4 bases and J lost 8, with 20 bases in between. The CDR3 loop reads CASSLNNPVFAEKLFF. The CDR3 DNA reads TGCGCCAGCAGCCTAAACAATCCGGTCTTCGCGGAAAAACTGTTTTTT.

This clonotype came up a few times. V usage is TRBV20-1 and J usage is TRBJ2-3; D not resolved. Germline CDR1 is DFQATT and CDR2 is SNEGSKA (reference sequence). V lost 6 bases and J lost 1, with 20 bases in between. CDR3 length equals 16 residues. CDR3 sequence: CSATPAAFRGTDTQYF. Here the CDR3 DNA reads TGCAGTGCAACCCCGGCGGCTTTTCGGGGCACAGATACGCAGTATTTT.

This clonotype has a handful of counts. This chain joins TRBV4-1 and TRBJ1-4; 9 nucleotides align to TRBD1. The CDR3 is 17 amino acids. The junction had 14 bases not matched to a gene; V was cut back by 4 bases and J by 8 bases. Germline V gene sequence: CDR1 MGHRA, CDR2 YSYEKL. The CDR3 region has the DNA TGCGCCAGCAGCCGGTCGACCAATACAGGGGGCGGAGAAAAACTGTTTTTT. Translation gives CASSRSTNTGGGEKLFF.

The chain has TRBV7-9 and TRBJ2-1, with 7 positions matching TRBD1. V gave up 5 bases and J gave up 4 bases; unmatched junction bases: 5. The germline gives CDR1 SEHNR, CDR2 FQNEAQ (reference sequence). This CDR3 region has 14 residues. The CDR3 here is CASSARDRYNEQFF. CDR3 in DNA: TGTGCCAGCAGCGCCAGGGACAGATACAATGAGCAGTTCTTC.

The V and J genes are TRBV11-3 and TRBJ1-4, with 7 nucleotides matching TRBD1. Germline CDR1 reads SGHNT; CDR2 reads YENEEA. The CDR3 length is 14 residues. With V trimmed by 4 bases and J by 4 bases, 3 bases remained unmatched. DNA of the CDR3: TGTGCCAGCAGCTGGACAGGCGTTAATGAAAAACTGTTTTTT. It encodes CASSWTGVNEKLFF.

The CDR3 DNA reads TGTGCCAGCAGTTCCAAGGACAGGGGCGGTGAGCAGTTCTTC. Amino acids: CASSSKDRGGEQFF. The gene calls are TRBV2 and TRBJ2-1; 9 positions match TRBD1. The CDR3 is 14 amino acids. Germline trimming cut 5 bases from V and 9 bases from J; bases unmatched to any gene: 8. CDR1 and CDR2 from the germline V gene are SNHLY and FYNNEI.

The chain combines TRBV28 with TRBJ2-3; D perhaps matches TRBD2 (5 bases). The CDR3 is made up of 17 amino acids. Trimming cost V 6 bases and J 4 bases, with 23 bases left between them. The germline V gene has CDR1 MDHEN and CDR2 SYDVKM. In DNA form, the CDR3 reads TGTGCCAGCAGAGGACGGGAACGGCAAACGGGCGCAGATACGCAGTATTTT. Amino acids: CASRGRERQTGADTQYF.

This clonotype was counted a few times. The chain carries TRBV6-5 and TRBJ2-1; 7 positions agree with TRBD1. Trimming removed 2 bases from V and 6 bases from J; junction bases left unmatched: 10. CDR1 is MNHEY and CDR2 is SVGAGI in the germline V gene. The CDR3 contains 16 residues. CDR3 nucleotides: TGTGCCAGCAGTTACCGAACAGGGGTGACGAGCAATGAGCAGTTCTTC. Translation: CASSYRTGVTSNEQFF.

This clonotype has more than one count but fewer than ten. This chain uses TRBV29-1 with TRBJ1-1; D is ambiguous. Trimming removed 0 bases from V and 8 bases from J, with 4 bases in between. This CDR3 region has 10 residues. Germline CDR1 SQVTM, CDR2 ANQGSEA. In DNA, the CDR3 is TGCAGCGTTGAAGAGGTAGAAGCTTTCTTT. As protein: CSVEEVEAFF.

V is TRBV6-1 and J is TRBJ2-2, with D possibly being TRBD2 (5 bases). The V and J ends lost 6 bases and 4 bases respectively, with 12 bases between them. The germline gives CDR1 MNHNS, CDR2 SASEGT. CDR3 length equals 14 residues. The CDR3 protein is CASRRTAGTGELFF. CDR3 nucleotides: TGTGCCAGCAGACGGACTGCGGGCACCGGGGAGCTGTTTTTT.

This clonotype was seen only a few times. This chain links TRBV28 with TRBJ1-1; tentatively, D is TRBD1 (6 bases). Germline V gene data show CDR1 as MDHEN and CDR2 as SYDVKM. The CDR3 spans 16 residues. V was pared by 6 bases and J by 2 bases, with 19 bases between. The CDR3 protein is CASRKSGAVLNTEAFF. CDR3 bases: TGTGCCAGCAGGAAATCAGGGGCAGTCCTCAACACTGAAGCTTTCTTT.